A selection of T cell receptor beta chains follows, all from one sample in a study of blood T cell repertoires in COVID-19. The method was immunoSEQ multiplex PCR; TCRdb's version includes in-frame clones alone and lacks a portion of them. This sample has 69,000 or so clones, with 65% to 85% found just once. What was sequenced was peripheral blood. The receptors stem from a woman over 75 with active or convalescent COVID-19. The CDR3 runs from the conserved cysteine through the conserved F or W. A D gene is named only where the DNA matches it firmly. Not all rows give a size; the values are once, few, many and, for expanded clones, a class.

d_gene: -; j_gene: TRBJ2-3; v_gene: TRBV10-3; abundance: -; CDR3aa: CAISEATSTDTQYF; CDR3nt: TGTGCCATCAGTGAGGCTACTAGCACAGATACGCAGTATTTT
d_gene: -; j_gene: TRBJ1-6; v_gene: TRBV6-1; abundance: -; CDR3aa: CASSERGGNRSPLHF; CDR3nt: TGTGCCAGCAGTGAACGCGGGGGTAACAGATCACCCCTCCACTTT
d_gene: -; j_gene: TRBJ2-1; v_gene: TRBV30; abundance: -; CDR3aa: CAWSVAGNEQFF; CDR3nt: TGTGCCTGGAGTGTAGCGGGCAATGAGCAGTTCTTC
d_gene: -; j_gene: TRBJ2-2; v_gene: TRBV27; abundance: -; CDR3aa: CASTDSRSGELFF; CDR3nt: TGTGCCAGCACCGACAGTCGGTCCGGGGAGCTGTTTTTT
d_gene: TRBD1; j_gene: TRBJ2-7; v_gene: TRBV27; abundance: -; CDR3aa: CASTLRGGQGYEQYF; CDR3nt: TGTGCCAGCACCCTCAGGGGGGGACAGGGATACGAGCAGTACTTC
d_gene: TRBD1; j_gene: TRBJ1-1; v_gene: TRBV19; abundance: few; CDR3aa: CASRDRDRGFTEAFF; CDR3nt: TGTGCCAGTAGAGACAGGGACAGGGGGTTCACTGAAGCTTTCTTT
d_gene: -; j_gene: TRBJ1-2; v_gene: TRBV19; abundance: -; CDR3aa: CASSIDSGKSPYGYTF; CDR3nt: TGTGCCAGTAGTATAGATTCCGGGAAAAGCCCCTATGGCTACACCTTC
d_gene: TRBD2; j_gene: TRBJ2-5; v_gene: TRBV5-1; abundance: -; CDR3aa: CASSIGWEGETQYF; CDR3nt: TGCGCCAGCAGCATTGGGTGGGAGGGAGAGACCCAGTACTTC
d_gene: TRBD2; j_gene: TRBJ2-2; v_gene: TRBV2; abundance: few; CDR3aa: CASTRDGGGGDTGELFF; CDR3nt: TGTGCCAGCACCAGGGACGGGGGGGGCGGGGACACCGGGGAGCTGTTTTTT
d_gene: -; j_gene: TRBJ1-1; v_gene: TRBV7-2; abundance: -; CDR3aa: CASSPTAGNTEAFF; CDR3nt: TGTGCCAGCAGCCCGACAGCAGGGAACACTGAAGCTTTCTTT
d_gene: TRBD2; j_gene: TRBJ2-3; v_gene: TRBV28; abundance: few; CDR3aa: CASSPTSGGMYTQYF; CDR3nt: TGTGCCAGCAGCCCAACTAGCGGGGGGATGTATACGCAGTATTTT
d_gene: -; j_gene: TRBJ1-3; v_gene: TRBV11-3; abundance: -; CDR3aa: CASSRGFGNTIYF; CDR3nt: TGTGCCAGCAGCCGGGGATTTGGAAACACCATATATTTT
d_gene: TRBD1; j_gene: TRBJ1-3; v_gene: TRBV7-9; abundance: -; CDR3aa: CASSPGQGSTIYF; CDR3nt: TGTGCCAGCAGCCCCGGACAGGGTTCCACCATATATTTT
d_gene: -; j_gene: TRBJ1-1; v_gene: TRBV7-9; abundance: -; CDR3aa: CASSPINTEAFF; CDR3nt: TGTGCCAGCAGCCCAATTAACACTGAAGCTTTCTTT
d_gene: TRBD2; j_gene: TRBJ2-2; v_gene: TRBV7-9; abundance: -; CDR3aa: CASSLAERGTNTGELFF; CDR3nt: TGTGCCAGCAGCTTAGCAGAGCGGGGAACGAACACCGGGGAGCTGTTTTTT
d_gene: TRBD1; j_gene: TRBJ2-3; v_gene: TRBV6-2/TRBV6-3; abundance: -; CDR3aa: CASSYGGGQGVSRDTQYF; CDR3nt: TGTGCCAGCAGTTACGGGGGCGGACAGGGGGTTTCTCGGGATACGCAGTATTTT
d_gene: -; j_gene: TRBJ1-3; v_gene: TRBV19; abundance: -; CDR3aa: CASSIGAVPGNTIYF; CDR3nt: TGTGCCAGTAGTATTGGGGCGGTTCCAGGAAACACCATATATTTT
d_gene: TRBD1; j_gene: TRBJ2-7; v_gene: TRBV6-2/TRBV6-3; abundance: -; CDR3aa: CASSTIGTGLYEQYF; CDR3nt: TGTGCCAGCAGTACAATCGGGACAGGGCTTTACGAGCAGTACTTC
d_gene: -; j_gene: TRBJ1-3; v_gene: TRBV12-3/TRBV12-4; abundance: -; CDR3aa: CASRGLYGNTIYF; CDR3nt: TGTGCCAGCAGGGGCCTATATGGAAACACCATATATTTT
d_gene: -; j_gene: TRBJ1-6; v_gene: TRBV5-1; abundance: -; CDR3aa: CASSLGPEATSPLHF; CDR3nt: TGCGCCAGCAGCTTGGGGCCAGAGGCTACTTCACCCCTCCACTTT
d_gene: -; j_gene: TRBJ2-5; v_gene: TRBV7-2; abundance: once; CDR3aa: CASSPTGLKETQYF; CDR3nt: TGTGCCAGCAGCCCAACGGGACTCAAAGAGACCCAGTACTTC
d_gene: -; j_gene: TRBJ2-1; v_gene: TRBV2; abundance: -; CDR3aa: CASSGGANYNEQFF; CDR3nt: TGTGCCAGCTCGGGCGGGGCTAATTACAATGAGCAGTTCTTC
d_gene: TRBD2; j_gene: TRBJ2-1; v_gene: TRBV7-8; abundance: -; CDR3aa: CASSSSGTPYNEQFF; CDR3nt: TGTGCCAGCAGCTCGAGCGGGACCCCCTACAATGAGCAGTTCTTC
d_gene: -; j_gene: TRBJ2-6; v_gene: TRBV19; abundance: -; CDR3aa: CASKGETGRSGANVLTF; CDR3nt: TGTGCCAGTAAAGGGGAGACAGGGAGGTCTGGGGCCAACGTCCTGACTTTC
d_gene: TRBD2; j_gene: TRBJ2-2; v_gene: TRBV2; abundance: -; CDR3aa: CPTPRAGGGVDTGELFF; CDR3nt: TGCCCCACCCCCCGGGCCGGGGGGGGAGTGGACACCGGGGAGCTGTTTTTT
d_gene: TRBD2; j_gene: TRBJ2-1; v_gene: TRBV4-3; abundance: -; CDR3aa: CASSQERFLAGGPNEQFF; CDR3nt: TGCGCCAGCAGCCAAGAAAGGTTCCTAGCGGGAGGGCCAAATGAGCAGTTCTTC
d_gene: TRBD1; j_gene: TRBJ1-2; v_gene: TRBV6-1; abundance: -; CDR3aa: CASSESGQGIGYTF; CDR3nt: TGTGCCAGCAGTGAGTCGGGACAGGGTATCGGCTACACCTTC
d_gene: -; j_gene: TRBJ1-3; v_gene: TRBV28; abundance: -; CDR3aa: CASKRQSGNTIYF; CDR3nt: TGTGCCAGCAAGAGACAGTCTGGAAACACCATATATTTT
d_gene: -; j_gene: TRBJ2-1; v_gene: TRBV7-2; abundance: -; CDR3aa: CASSLDTSFRGPYHDEQFF; CDR3nt: TGTGCCAGCAGCTTAGATACTTCCTTTAGAGGGCCCTATCATGATGAGCAGTTCTTC
d_gene: TRBD1; j_gene: TRBJ1-3; v_gene: TRBV7-2; abundance: -; CDR3aa: CASSSDRVNSGNTIYF; CDR3nt: TGTGCCAGCAGCTCTGACAGGGTCAACTCTGGAAACACCATATATTTT
d_gene: -; j_gene: TRBJ2-1; v_gene: TRBV3-1/TRBV3-2; abundance: -; CDR3aa: CASSPSLAGQHEQFF; CDR3nt: TGTGCCAGCAGCCCCTCCCTAGCAGGCCAGCATGAGCAGTTCTTC
d_gene: -; j_gene: TRBJ2-5; v_gene: TRBV2; abundance: -; CDR3aa: CASTGSLQETQYF; CDR3nt: TGTGCCAGCACAGGCAGCTTACAAGAGACCCAGTACTTC
d_gene: -; j_gene: TRBJ1-1; v_gene: TRBV5-1; abundance: -; CDR3aa: CASSLGGGPNTEAFF; CDR3nt: TGCGCCAGCAGCTTGGGAGGGGGACCGAACACTGAAGCTTTCTTT
d_gene: -; j_gene: TRBJ1-2; v_gene: TRBV19; abundance: few; CDR3aa: CASSVTGIVYGYTF; CDR3nt: TGTGCCAGTAGTGTAACAGGGATCGTCTATGGCTACACCTTC
d_gene: TRBD1; j_gene: TRBJ1-1; v_gene: TRBV5-8; abundance: -; CDR3aa: CASSLGTGFWAFF; CDR3nt: TGTGCCAGCAGCTTGGGGACAGGGTTTTGGGCTTTCTTT
d_gene: -; j_gene: TRBJ2-7; v_gene: TRBV11-1; abundance: -; CDR3aa: CASSQMRGGPYEQYF; CDR3nt: TGTGCCAGCAGCCAAATGCGGGGTGGGCCGTACGAGCAGTACTTC
d_gene: TRBD2; j_gene: TRBJ2-3; v_gene: TRBV29-1; abundance: few; CDR3aa: CSVPGGASGTDTQYF; CDR3nt: TGCAGCGTCCCTGGAGGGGCTAGCGGGACAGATACGCAGTATTTT
d_gene: TRBD2; j_gene: TRBJ2-4; v_gene: TRBV6-2/TRBV6-3; abundance: few; CDR3aa: CASSYRAGGVMAKNIQYF; CDR3nt: TGTGCCAGCAGTTACCGTGCGGGAGGCGTGATGGCCAAAAACATTCAGTACTTC
d_gene: TRBD1; j_gene: TRBJ2-7; v_gene: TRBV6-5; abundance: once; CDR3aa: CASLGQDAYEQYF; CDR3nt: TGTGCCAGCCTTGGACAGGACGCCTACGAGCAGTACTTC
d_gene: -; j_gene: TRBJ2-7; v_gene: TRBV5-3; abundance: -; CDR3aa: CARSKTGFYEQYF; CDR3nt: TGTGCCAGAAGCAAAACAGGGTTCTACGAGCAGTACTTC
d_gene: -; j_gene: TRBJ2-1; v_gene: TRBV4-3; abundance: -; CDR3aa: CASSQRLAQSSYNEQFF; CDR3nt: TGCGCCAGCAGCCAACGTCTAGCGCAGAGCTCCTACAATGAGCAGTTCTTC
d_gene: -; j_gene: TRBJ1-1; v_gene: TRBV30; abundance: -; CDR3aa: CAWSVPSLNTEAFF; CDR3nt: TGTGCCTGGAGTGTTCCCAGTTTGAACACTGAAGCTTTCTTT
d_gene: -; j_gene: TRBJ1-3; v_gene: TRBV12-3/TRBV12-4; abundance: -; CDR3aa: CASTLRNTIYF; CDR3nt: TGTGCCAGCACCCTACGAAACACCATATATTTT
d_gene: -; j_gene: TRBJ2-7; v_gene: TRBV5-5; abundance: few; CDR3aa: CASRITYEQYF; CDR3nt: TGTGCCAGCAGAATTACCTACGAGCAGTACTTC
d_gene: TRBD2; j_gene: TRBJ2-3; v_gene: TRBV11-3; abundance: -; CDR3aa: CASSFSGGPADTQYF; CDR3nt: TGTGCCAGCAGCTTTTCGGGGGGGCCAGCAGATACGCAGTATTTT
d_gene: TRBD2; j_gene: TRBJ2-3; v_gene: TRBV9; abundance: -; CDR3aa: CASSKTSGRTSTDTQYF; CDR3nt: TGTGCCAGCAGCAAGACTAGCGGGAGGACTAGCACAGATACGCAGTATTTT
d_gene: TRBD1; j_gene: TRBJ1-2; v_gene: TRBV2; abundance: -; CDR3aa: CASGNRGSIYGYTF; CDR3nt: TGTGCCAGCGGCAACAGGGGATCTATCTATGGCTACACCTTC
d_gene: -; j_gene: TRBJ2-7; v_gene: TRBV6-5; abundance: once; CDR3aa: CASSLRRQTYEQYF; CDR3nt: TGTGCCAGCAGTCTTAGACGACAGACCTACGAGCAGTACTTC
d_gene: -; j_gene: TRBJ1-2; v_gene: TRBV6-5; abundance: once; CDR3aa: CASKNTLTNYGYTF; CDR3nt: TGTGCCAGCAAAAACACGTTAACTAACTATGGCTACACCTTC
d_gene: -; j_gene: TRBJ1-4; v_gene: TRBV5-4; abundance: once; CDR3aa: CASSSTTMGAGEKLFF; CDR3nt: TGTGCCAGCAGCTCCACCACCATGGGGGCGGGCGAAAAACTGTTTTTT
d_gene: TRBD1; j_gene: TRBJ2-3; v_gene: TRBV11-1; abundance: -; CDR3aa: CASSPGQGFGTDTQYF; CDR3nt: TGTGCCAGCAGCCCAGGACAGGGTTTCGGAACAGATACGCAGTATTTT